This record covers a single T cell receptor beta chain. This entry belongs to a study of blood T cell repertoires in COVID-19. Turning to the study itself: The cDNA or gDNA used as material had been derived from T cells, B-cell-depleted T cells, or PBMCs.

The length of the CDR3 is 14 residues. The germline V gene encodes CDR1 SGHVS and CDR2 FNYEAQ. J gave up 4 bases and V 5 bases, and 7 bases lay outside the gene matches. In the study's own analysis: The assay estimated nucleated cells by amplifying reference gene primers. Produced via immunoSEQ multiplex PCR; TCRdb's table is partial and in-frame only. V and J calls and clone size follow that table, whereas D and trimming were derived from the DNA. The sample contains 100,000 to 150,000 clones, about 88% of which appear only once. Enrolled during active infection, Seattle patients were then followed longitudinally.

Sequencing was done on a sample of peripheral blood. This clonotype originated in a man between 60 and 75 years old with COVID-19, enrolled during active disease. This chain links TRBV7-6 with TRBJ1-1, with 7 nucleotides matching TRBD1. The CDR3 sequence: CASSDRDLGTEAFF. The CDR3 nucleotides read TGTGCCAGCAGCGACAGGGATCTGGGCACTGAAGCTTTCTTT.